The rows below give T cell receptor beta chains drawn from one sample of a study of regulatory T cells in long-lasting Graves disease. TCRdb passed the multiplex PCR reads through MiXCR, listing each CDR3 protein once. This sample carries around 450,000 distinct CDR3 sequences, 15% of them seen once, and the ten largest clones take approximately 7.6%. This sample also belongs to another study, concerning T cells in Graves' hyperthyroidism and ophthalmopathy.

The material was peripheral blood mononuclear cells (PBMCs), obtained at new diagnosis, from a patient treated with antithyroid drugs. All receptors come from a woman aged 40 to 50 with Graves disease. The CDR3 runs from the conserved cysteine through the conserved F or W. Fields, in order: J gene, D gene, V gene, clone size, CDR3 DNA, CDR3 protein. A D gene is named only where the DNA matches it firmly. Expanded clones get a size class; other rows say once, few or many, or leave the size out.

j_gene: TRBJ2-5; d_gene: -; v_gene: TRBV20-1; abundance: many; CDR3nt: TGCAGTGCTAGCCATACGGGGACTCCTGGGGAGACCCAGTACTTC; CDR3aa: CSASHTGTPGETQYF
j_gene: TRBJ2-2; d_gene: TRBD2; v_gene: TRBV28; abundance: many; CDR3nt: TGTGCCAGCAGTAAAAGCGGGAGGATGGGTAGCGGGGAGCTGTTTTTT; CDR3aa: CASSKSGRMGSGELFF
j_gene: TRBJ1-2; d_gene: -; v_gene: TRBV11-3; abundance: -; CDR3nt: TGTGCCAGCAGCTTAGTGCCAGGTTTGGAGGGCTACACCTTC; CDR3aa: CASSLVPGLEGYTF
j_gene: TRBJ1-4; d_gene: -; v_gene: TRBV4-2; abundance: many; CDR3nt: TGTGCCAGCAGCCAAGGGGCAGGCCGTAATGAAAAACTGTTTTTT; CDR3aa: CASSQGAGRNEKLFF
j_gene: TRBJ2-1; d_gene: TRBD1; v_gene: TRBV10-3; abundance: -; CDR3nt: TGTGCCATCAGTCCGACAGGGGGCTTTCGGGAGCAGTTCTTC; CDR3aa: CAISPTGGFREQFF
j_gene: TRBJ2-3; d_gene: TRBD2; v_gene: TRBV10-3; abundance: many; CDR3nt: TGTGCCATCAGGGGACTAGCGGGGACAGATACGCAGTATTTT; CDR3aa: CAIRGLAGTDTQYF
j_gene: TRBJ2-7; d_gene: TRBD2; v_gene: TRBV7-9; abundance: few; CDR3nt: TGTGCCAGCAGCTTAGCGGGACTAGCCGACCCTCAATTCTCCTACGAGCAGTACTTC; CDR3aa: CASSLAGLADPQFSYEQYF
j_gene: TRBJ2-2; d_gene: -; v_gene: TRBV19; abundance: -; CDR3nt: TGTGCCAGTGGTGACAGCTTTAACACCGGGGAGCTGTCTTTT; CDR3aa: CASGDSFNTGELSF
j_gene: TRBJ2-7; d_gene: TRBD2; v_gene: TRBV19; abundance: -; CDR3nt: TGTGCCAGTAGTATAGGGAGCGGGACCCTCTACGAGCAGTACTTC; CDR3aa: CASSIGSGTLYEQYF
j_gene: TRBJ2-7; d_gene: TRBD2; v_gene: TRBV20-1; abundance: few; CDR3nt: TGCAGTGCTAGATTCACTAGCGCCTACGAGCAGTACTTC; CDR3aa: CSARFTSAYEQYF
j_gene: TRBJ2-7; d_gene: -; v_gene: TRBV6-5; abundance: -; CDR3nt: TGTGCCAGCAGTTTTTTCCCCGAGGGCGAGCAGTACTTC; CDR3aa: CASSFFPEGEQYF
j_gene: TRBJ2-1; d_gene: -; v_gene: TRBV7-2; abundance: many; CDR3nt: TGTGCCAGCAGCCAGAATTCAGGGTCTGAGCAGTTCTTC; CDR3aa: CASSQNSGSEQFF
j_gene: TRBJ2-2; d_gene: -; v_gene: TRBV6-5; abundance: many; CDR3nt: TGTGCCAGCAGTTACTCGATCTTAGCTCAGACCGGGGAGCTGTTTTTT; CDR3aa: CASSYSILAQTGELFF
j_gene: TRBJ2-7; d_gene: TRBD2; v_gene: TRBV2; abundance: few; CDR3nt: TGTGCTGCACGGGGGGTTAGGAGCTCCTACGAGCAGTACTTC; CDR3aa: CAARGVRSSYEQYF
j_gene: TRBJ2-7; d_gene: -; v_gene: TRBV27; abundance: many; CDR3nt: TGTGCCAGCAGTAAACAGGAGGGAAGCTCCTACGAGCAGTACTTC; CDR3aa: CASSKQEGSSYEQYF
j_gene: TRBJ2-3; d_gene: -; v_gene: TRBV10-3; abundance: once; CDR3nt: TGTGCCATCAGAGGAGCTGCGGAGGGCACAGATACGCAGTATTTT; CDR3aa: CAIRGAAEGTDTQYF
j_gene: TRBJ1-3; d_gene: TRBD1; v_gene: TRBV20-1; abundance: few; CDR3nt: TGCAGTGCTATGACGGACAGGGCCAGAAACACCATATATTTT; CDR3aa: CSAMTDRARNTIYF
j_gene: TRBJ1-1; d_gene: -; v_gene: TRBV3-1; abundance: many; CDR3nt: TGTGCCAGCAGCCAAGAGCGTGGTCATGAAGCTTTCTTT; CDR3aa: CASSQERGHEAFF
j_gene: TRBJ1-3; d_gene: -; v_gene: TRBV15; abundance: many; CDR3nt: TGTGCCACCAGCAGAGAGGGCAGGCTAAGCTCTGGAAACACCATATATTTT; CDR3aa: CATSREGRLSSGNTIYF
j_gene: TRBJ1-1; d_gene: -; v_gene: TRBV4-1; abundance: -; CDR3nt: TGCGCCAGCAGCCAAGGTCAACTGGGAGCCATGAACACTGAAGCTTTCTTT; CDR3aa: CASSQGQLGAMNTEAFF
j_gene: TRBJ2-7; d_gene: TRBD2; v_gene: TRBV2; abundance: many; CDR3nt: TGTGCCAGCAGGGCTAGAGCGGGAGTTGGCTACGAGCAGTACTTC; CDR3aa: CASRARAGVGYEQYF
j_gene: TRBJ2-5; d_gene: -; v_gene: TRBV2; abundance: -; CDR3nt: TGTGCCAGCAGTGAGAAGCTAGCTCAAGAGACCCAGTACTTC; CDR3aa: CASSEKLAQETQYF
j_gene: TRBJ1-4; d_gene: -; v_gene: TRBV20-1; abundance: many; CDR3nt: TGCAGTGCGAGTTCGAGCGGGGGGCAGGCGGGTGAAAAACTGTTTTTT; CDR3aa: CSASSSGGQAGEKLFF
j_gene: TRBJ2-1; d_gene: -; v_gene: TRBV11-2; abundance: -; CDR3nt: TGTGCCAGCAGCACCGAAGGGTATGAGGGAGGTGAGCAGTTCTTC; CDR3aa: CASSTEGYEGGEQFF
j_gene: TRBJ2-3; d_gene: -; v_gene: TRBV12-3/TRBV12-4; abundance: many; CDR3nt: TGTGCCAGCAGTTTCTCACTAGTGCGAAGCACAGATACGCAGTATTTT; CDR3aa: CASSFSLVRSTDTQYF
j_gene: TRBJ1-1; d_gene: -; v_gene: TRBV2; abundance: many; CDR3nt: TGTGCCAGCAGTGATGAGGCTGAGGGTGGAGCTTTCTTT; CDR3aa: CASSDEAEGGAFF
j_gene: TRBJ1-6; d_gene: TRBD1; v_gene: TRBV7-9; abundance: -; CDR3nt: TGTGCCAGCAGCTCCCGGGACAGAAATAATTCACCCCTCCACTTT; CDR3aa: CASSSRDRNNSPLHF
j_gene: TRBJ2-1; d_gene: TRBD2; v_gene: TRBV24-1; abundance: -; CDR3nt: TGTGCCACCAGTGTGGCGGGAGCGGCTTACAATGAGCAGTTCTTC; CDR3aa: CATSVAGAAYNEQFF
j_gene: TRBJ2-6; d_gene: TRBD1; v_gene: TRBV4-1; abundance: -; CDR3nt: TGCGCCAGCAGCCAATCCGGACAGGTCTGGGCCAACGTCCTGACTTTC; CDR3aa: CASSQSGQVWANVLTF